This passage covers 17 T cell receptor beta chains from one sample sequenced in a study of human T cells and chemical hapten exposure. Time point defined: patch test 1, 2 weeks after DPC sensitization. Treatment defined: therapeutic diphenylcyclopropenone sensitization with weekly scalp DPC. Total RNA was isolated from whole blood that had not been fractionated. TCRdb redid the calling of the RACE reads with MiXCR, one entry per CDR3 protein. The sample includes some 52,000 distinct CDR3 sequences, roughly 11% seen only once; the top ten take approximately 2%. Sequencing was performed on whole blood, taken in connection with sensitization to the hapten diphenylcyclopropenone (DPC). These receptors were collected from a woman in her thirties or forties with alopecia areata. Some clones in this sample may be carry-over from other donors' samples.

The rearrangement links TRBV6-5 to TRBJ2-6, with a weak D call TRBD1 (5 bases). Germline V lookup: CDR1 MNHEY, CDR2 SVGAGI. The V gene lost 2 bases and the J gene lost 2 bases, with 10 bases spanning the gap. The CDR3 extends over 16 amino acids. The DNA for the CDR3 is TGTGCCAGCAGTTACGGAGACAGCCCTGGGGCCAACGTCCTGACTTTC. Residues: CASSYGDSPGANVLTF.

In this sample, this clonotype turned up a few times. This chain joins TRBV6-5 and TRBJ2-1; D is undetermined. Deletions cut 4 bases from V and 7 bases from J, with 17 bases between. CDR1 and CDR2 from the germline V gene are MNHEY and SVGAGI. The CDR3 sequence is 15 residues long. CDR3: CASSSPGSPRNEQFF. CDR3 sequence (DNA): TGTGCCAGCAGTTCTCCGGGCTCCCCCCGAAATGAGCAGTTCTTC.

The table lists this clonotype with a few counts. The chain uses TRBV19 and TRBJ2-7, with D perhaps being TRBD1 or TRBD2 (5 bases each). The CDR3 contains 16 residues. Germline-derived CDR1 and CDR2 are LNHDA and SQIVND (reference sequence). Trimming pared 3 bases from V and 3 bases from J, leaving 18 bases between. CDR3: CASSIGAGAYVYEQYF. The CDR3 coding sequence is TGTGCCAGTAGTATCGGGGCGGGCGCGTACGTCTACGAGCAGTACTTC.

This clonotype was seen ten or more times. The rearrangement uses TRBV6-2 or TRBV6-3 and TRBJ2-1, with TRBD1 identical over 7 bases. V trimming: 6 bases; J trimming: 4 bases; junction bases outside the gene matches: 9. The CDR3 runs to 15 residues. The V gene's germline CDR1 is MNHEY and CDR2 SVGEGT. The CDR3 loop is CASRRGQVLYNEQFF. CDR3 bases: TGTGCCAGCAGAAGAGGACAGGTACTATACAATGAGCAGTTCTTC.

V is TRBV7-9 and J is TRBJ1-6; D call uncertain. V was pared by 5 bases and J by 11 bases, with 13 bases between. CDR1 SEHNR and CDR2 FQNEAQ come from the germline V gene (reference sequence). The CDR3 sequence is 13 residues long. Here the CDR3 DNA reads TGTGCCAGCAGCCCAACCGATCGAACACCCCTCCACTTT. Amino acid sequence: CASSPTDRTPLHF. The full variable domain, its missing parts supplied by reference TRBV7-9 and TRBJ1-6, is DTGVSQNPRHKITKRGQNVTFRCDPISEHNRLYWYRQTLGQGPEFLTYFQNEAQLEKSRLLSDRFSAERPKGSFSTLEIQRTEQGDSAMYLCASSPTDRTPLHFGNGTRLTVT.

This clonotype was seen ten or more times. The chain combines TRBV11-2 with TRBJ2-1; unclear D gene. Trimming stripped 5 bases from V and 9 bases from J, with 11 bases between. This CDR3 spans 12 amino acids. Germline CDR1 is SGHAT and CDR2 is FQNNGV. The CDR3 sequence: CASSPFLVEQFF. The DNA of the CDR3 is TGTGCCAGCAGCCCCTTCCTGGTTGAGCAGTTCTTC. Full variable domain (outside the CDR3, taken from reference TRBV11-2 and TRBJ2-1): EAGVAQSPRYKIIEKRQSVAFWCNPISGHATLYWYQQILGQGPKLLIQFQNNGVVDDSQLPKDRFSAERLKGVDSTLKIQPAKLEDSAVYLCASSPFLVEQFFGPGTRLTVL.

This clonotype was detected only a few times. The V gene is TRBV7-6, the J gene TRBJ1-1, with 11 bases aligning to TRBD1. The germline V gene encodes CDR1 SGHVS and CDR2 FNYEAQ. The CDR3 consists of 14 residues. V was pared by 6 bases and J by 4 bases, with 4 bases of the junction left unmatched. CDR3 in amino acids: CASSSGTGGTEAFF. CDR3 bases: TGTGCCAGCAGTTCCGGGACAGGGGGCACTGAAGCTTTCTTT.

The CDR3, as DNA: TGTGCCAGCAGTGCACTAGCGGGGGCCCTAGCCAAAAACATTCAGTACTTC. This gives the protein CASSALAGALAKNIQYF. The chain has TRBV6-1 and TRBJ2-4; 11 bases fit TRBD2. The V segment lost 4 bases and the J segment 0 bases; nucleotides outside the gene matches: 5. Germline V CDR1 and CDR2: MNHNS, SASEGT. The CDR3 contains 17 residues.

This clonotype occurred many times. The V gene is TRBV7-8, the J gene TRBJ2-1; tentatively, D is TRBD1 (5 bases). Germline-derived CDR1 and CDR2 are SGHVS and FQNEAQ. CDR3 size: 17 residues. Trimming took off 0 bases at V and 0 bases at J, with 12 bases between the two ends. CDR3 DNA: TGTGCCAGCAGCTTAGCGGGCAGGGTTCTCTCCTACAATGAGCAGTTCTTC. Protein sequence: CASSLAGRVLSYNEQFF.

The chain combines TRBV2 with TRBJ2-5; no firm D call. Trimming pared 8 bases from V and 5 bases from J, leaving 15 bases between. The CDR3 runs to 13 residues. Germline V gene lookup returns CDR1 SNHLY and CDR2 FYNNEI. The CDR3 coding sequence is TGTGCCAGCCCCTCGGAAAGGTCGGAGACCCAGTACTTC. Its protein is CASPSERSETQYF. Drawing the rest from reference TRBV2 and TRBJ2-5, the complete variable domain is EPEVTQTPSHQVTQMGQEVILRCVPISNHLYFYWYRQILGQKVEFLVSFYNNEISEKSEIFDDQFSVERPDGSNFTLKIRSTKLEDSAMYFCASPSERSETQYFGPGTRLLVL.

The rearrangement links TRBV9 to TRBJ2-7; TRBD1 matches 7 bases. V dropped 3 bases and J dropped 1; count of bases not matched to a gene: 4. The CDR3 is made up of 14 amino acids. Germline V CDR1 and CDR2: SGDLS, YYNGEE. CDR3 amino acids: CASSAKTGSYEQYF. CDR3 coding DNA: TGTGCCAGCAGCGCAAAGACAGGGTCCTACGAGCAGTACTTC.

The table lists this clonotype with a few counts. V gene TRBV2 combines with J gene TRBJ1-1, with D uncertain. CDR1 is SNHLY and CDR2 is FYNNEI in the germline V gene. The CDR3 loop spans 15 amino acids. V lost 1 base and J 1 base, leaving 10 bases between the germline ends. The DNA for the CDR3 is TGTGCCAGCAGTGAAGGAGGGTGGGGGAACACTGAAGCTTTCTTT. As protein: CASSEGGWGNTEAFF.

The sample holds many counts of this clonotype. CDR3 sequence reads: CASSFAPLGYSNQPQHF. For the CDR3, the DNA is TGTGCCAGCAGTTTTGCCCCTTTAGGTTATAGCAATCAGCCCCAGCATTTT. The chain has TRBV12-3 or TRBV12-4 and TRBJ1-5, with D hard to call. Trimming took off 3 bases at V and 0 bases at J, with 15 bases between the two ends. The CDR3 has 17 residues.

The J gene is TRBJ2-7, the V gene TRBV9; 8 bases map to TRBD2. Looked up from germline, CDR1 is SGDLS and CDR2 is YYNGEE. V lost 4 bases, J lost 6 bases, and 15 bases stayed unmatched. CDR3 length equals 16 residues. CDR3 in amino acids: CASSPPPPGGPSEQYF. Here the CDR3 DNA reads TGTGCCAGCAGCCCACCACCGCCGGGAGGGCCGAGCGAGCAGTACTTC.

This clonotype was seen at least ten times. This rearrangement joins TRBV4-1 to TRBJ2-5; perhaps TRBD1 as D (6 bases). The CDR3 extends over 15 amino acids. The ends were cut back, 3 bases at V and 1 base at J, with 12 bases in the middle. CDR1 is MGHRA and CDR2 is YSYEKL in the germline V gene. Written as DNA, the CDR3 is TGCGCCAGCAGCCAGGGCAGGGGCGTCCAAGAGACCCAGTACTTC. The encoded protein is CASSQGRGVQETQYF.

This clonotype has only a few counts. CDR3 sequence reads: CASSLEPIMNTEAFF. The DNA for the CDR3 is TGTGCCAGCAGTTTAGAGCCTATCATGAACACTGAAGCTTTCTTT. The chain uses TRBV28 and TRBJ1-1; D ambiguous. Germline CDR1 MDHEN, CDR2 SYDVKM. Trimming shortened V by 2 bases and J by 0 bases, and 10 bases separated the two germline ends. This CDR3 has 15 residues.

This chain uses TRBV5-4 with TRBJ2-7; the match to TRBD1 covers 8 bases. This CDR3 spans 15 amino acids. V was clipped by 0 bases and J by 2 bases; unmatched bases: 4. Germline V gene lookup returns CDR1 SGHNT and CDR2 YYREEE (reference sequence). CDR3 nucleotides: TGTGCCAGCAGCTTGGGACAGGGGAGAACCTACGAGCAGTACTTC. Protein product: CASSLGQGRTYEQYF.